One sample yielded the 12 T cell receptor beta chains listed below, sequenced in a study of neurological immune-mediated disorders. TCRdb ran MiXCR on the 5' RACE reads and lists one entry per CDR3 protein. The table records about 57,000 distinct CDR3 sequences, 9.5% to 12% of them present only once. Regarding time point: longitudinal time-point 1 (baseline). Sequenced material: PBMCs. Source of these receptors: a male donor with HTLV-1-associated myelopathy (HAM/TSP).

The rearrangement uses TRBV6-5 and TRBJ2-7, with unresolved D. Trimming pared 6 bases from V and 3 bases from J, leaving 12 bases between. The V gene's germline CDR1 is MNHEY and CDR2 SVGAGI. The CDR3 sequence is 13 residues long. The chain's CDR3 is CASRLPGSYEQYF. DNA of the CDR3: TGTGCCAGCAGGCTCCCGGGCAGCTACGAGCAGTACTTC.

This clonotype was counted many times. The CDR3 sequence is CASRSLIYNEQFF. In DNA, the CDR3 is TGTGCCAGCAGGAGTTTGATTTACAATGAGCAGTTCTTC. V is TRBV27 and J is TRBJ2-1; D is unresolved. The V end lost 6 bases, the J end lost 4 bases, and 10 bases lay between the germline ends. The germline V gene encodes CDR1 MNHEY and CDR2 SMNVEV (reference sequence). The CDR3 runs to 13 residues.

This clonotype was found many times. This chain links TRBV9 with TRBJ1-4, with D unresolved. The length of the CDR3 is 15 residues. Trimming removed 0 bases from V and 8 bases from J, with 14 bases in between. Germline CDR1 reads SGDLS; CDR2 reads YYNGEE. CDR3 sequence reads: CASSVGKELTEKLFF. The CDR3 DNA sequence: TGTGCCAGCAGCGTAGGGAAAGAACTCACCGAAAAACTGTTTTTT. Based on the CDR3 plus reference TRBV9 and TRBJ1-4, the full variable domain is DSGVTQTPKHLITATGQRVTLRCSPRSGDLSVYWYQQSLDQGLQFLIQYYNGEERAKGNILERFSAQQFPDLHSELNLSSLELGDSALYFCASSVGKELTEKLFFGSGTQLSVL.

This clonotype was seen repeatedly, ten times or more. This chain joins TRBV27 and TRBJ2-6; D uncertain. The CDR3 length is 15 residues. V was clipped by 3 bases and J by 3 bases, with 9 bases between them. CDR1 MNHEY and CDR2 SMNVEV come from the germline V gene (reference sequence). In nucleotides, the CDR3 is TGTGCCAGCAGTTTCGTCGGTGGTGGGGCCAACGTCCTGACTTTC. Protein: CASSFVGGGANVLTF.

This clonotype occurred many times. This chain joins TRBV9 and TRBJ1-6, with a possible D match to TRBD1 (5 bases). The germline V gene encodes CDR1 SGDLS and CDR2 YYNGEE. V shed 3 bases and J shed 12 bases, with 19 bases lying between them. The CDR3 runs to 15 residues. The CDR3 reads CASSGRAGFLEPLHF. CDR3 coding DNA: TGTGCCAGCAGCGGTCGCGCAGGGTTTCTAGAACCCCTCCACTTT.

This clonotype was observed at least ten times. The chain has TRBV29-1 and TRBJ2-6; D may correspond to TRBD1 or TRBD2 (5 bases each). The germline CDR1 and CDR2 sequences are SQVTM and ANQGSEA. CDR3 length: 14 residues. Between the trimmed V and J ends, which lost 5 bases and 0 bases, there was a span of 8 bases. In DNA form, the CDR3 reads TGCAGCGTTAAGGGGACCTCTGGGGCCAACGTCCTGACTTTC. It encodes CSVKGTSGANVLTF.

This clonotype has ten or more counts. The chain has TRBV12-3 or TRBV12-4 and TRBJ2-1; D gene unclear. V was cut by 6 bases and J by 0 bases, with 9 bases left in between. The CDR3 loop spans 14 amino acids. CDR3 protein: CASRLTSSYNEQFF. The DNA of the CDR3 is TGTGCCAGCAGGTTAACAAGCTCCTACAATGAGCAGTTCTTC.

This clonotype was seen many times. The V and J genes are TRBV9 and TRBJ1-5; 8 bases are a match to TRBD1. Losses at the gene ends were 4 bases for V and 4 bases for J; bases not matched to a gene: 7. The CDR3 loop spans 15 amino acids. Germline values: CDR1 SGDLS, CDR2 YYNGEE. The CDR3 reads CASSPDGQGNQPQHF. For the CDR3, the DNA is TGTGCCAGCAGCCCCGATGGACAGGGAAATCAGCCCCAGCATTTT.

Of note for this clonotype: This could be a read error, since a much larger clone is one nucleotide away. The chain carries TRBV18 and TRBJ1-1; no reliable D call. The CDR3 has 13 amino acids. V was cut by 5 bases and J by 0 bases, with 7 bases left in between. From germline, CDR1 is KGHSH and CDR2 LQKENI. This CDR3 reads CASSTVLNTEAFF. Here the CDR3 DNA reads TGTGCCAGCTCAACCGTGTTGAACACTGAAGCTTTCTTT.

Ten or more counts support this clonotype. The chain uses TRBV5-1 and TRBJ2-2; D might be TRBD1 (6 bases). Germline CDR1 reads SGHRS; CDR2 reads YFSETQ. The CDR3 spans 14 residues. Trimming removed 5 bases at V and 4 bases at J, with 12 bases between. CDR3 sequence: CASRITGSTGELFF. DNA of the CDR3: TGCGCCAGCAGAATTACAGGGAGCACCGGGGAGCTGTTTTTT.

In this sample, this clonotype is medium-sized. The V and J genes are TRBV5-1 and TRBJ1-1; perhaps TRBD1 as D (6 bases). V was pared by 0 bases and J by 1 base, with 13 bases between. The CDR3 sequence is 16 residues long. CDR1 is SGHRS and CDR2 is YFSETQ in the germline V gene. CDR3 in DNA: TGCGCCAGCAGCTTGGGGCAAACAGGGACGAACACTGAAGCTTTCTTT. Translating gives CASSLGQTGTNTEAFF.

This clonotype was recorded many times. V gene TRBV7-9 combines with J gene TRBJ2-7; 14 bases fit TRBD2. V was pared by 0 bases and J by 6 bases, with 1 base of the junction left unmatched. CDR3 size: 15 residues. Germline V lookup: CDR1 SEHNR, CDR2 FQNEAQ (reference sequence). As DNA, the CDR3 is TGTGCCAGCAGCTTAGCGACTAGCGGGGGGGCCGAGCAGTACTTC. Its translation: CASSLATSGGAEQYF. Variable domain in full (rest from reference TRBV7-9 and TRBJ2-7): DTGVSQNPRHKITKRGQNVTFRCDPISEHNRLYWYRQTLGQGPEFLTYFQNEAQLEKSRLLSDRFSAERPKGSFSTLEIQRTEQGDSAMYLCASSLATSGGAEQYFGPGTRLTVT.